This T cell receptor (beta chain) was captured by sequencing in a study of neurological immune-mediated disorders. There are many counts of this clonotype. Per the germline V gene, CDR1 is SGHTA and CDR2 is FQGNSA. The CDR3 sequence is 18 residues long. V was shortened by 5 bases and J by 0 bases, with 23 bases between the two germline ends. Time point defined: longitudinal time-point 1 (baseline). TCRdb processed the 5' RACE reads anew with MiXCR; each CDR3 protein has one entry. This sample has around 37,000 distinct CDR3 sequences, with about 3.3% found just once. Sequencing used PBMCs. The clonotype was recovered from a woman aged 55-69 years with multiple sclerosis. The rearrangement joins TRBV7-2 to TRBJ2-7, with D unclear. This chain's CDR3 is CASSPLGRTDPSSYEQYF. The CDR3 DNA is TGTGCCAGCAGCCCTTTAGGGCGGACGGACCCGAGCTCCTACGAGCAGTACTTC.